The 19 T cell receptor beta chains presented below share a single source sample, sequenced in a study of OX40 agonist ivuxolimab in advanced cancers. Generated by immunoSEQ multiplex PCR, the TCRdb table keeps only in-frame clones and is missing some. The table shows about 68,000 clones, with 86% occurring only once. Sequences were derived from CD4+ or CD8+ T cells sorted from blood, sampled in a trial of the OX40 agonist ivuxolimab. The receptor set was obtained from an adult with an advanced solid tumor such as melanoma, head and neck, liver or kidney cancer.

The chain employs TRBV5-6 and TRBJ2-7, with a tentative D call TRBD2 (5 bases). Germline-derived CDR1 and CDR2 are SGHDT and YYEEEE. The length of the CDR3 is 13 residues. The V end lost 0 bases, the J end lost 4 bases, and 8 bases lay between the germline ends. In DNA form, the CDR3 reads TGTGCCAGCAGCTTGGCTTCGGGGTACGAGCAGTACTTC. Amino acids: CASSLASGYEQYF.

The CDR3 loop reads CASSEGRGRPPSGANVLTF. The CDR3 DNA reads as TGTGCCAGCAGTGAAGGGAGGGGGCGGCCCCCCTCTGGGGCCAACGTCCTGACTTTC. The V gene is TRBV6-1, the J gene TRBJ2-6, with a tentative D call TRBD1 (7 bases). Trimming removed 1 base from V and 0 bases from J, with 16 bases in between. Per germline, CDR1 MNHNS and CDR2 SASEGT. The CDR3 runs to 19 residues.

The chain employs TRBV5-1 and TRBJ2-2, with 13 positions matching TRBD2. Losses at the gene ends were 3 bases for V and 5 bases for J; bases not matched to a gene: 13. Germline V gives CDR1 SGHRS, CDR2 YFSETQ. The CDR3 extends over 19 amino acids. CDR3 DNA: TGCGCCAGCAGCTCCACGCCGGGACTAGCGGGGTTTATTACCGGGGAGCTGTTTTTT. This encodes CASSSTPGLAGFITGELFF. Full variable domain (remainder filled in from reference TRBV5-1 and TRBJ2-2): KAGVTQTPRYLIKTRGQQVTLSCSPISGHRSVSWYQQTPGQGLQFLFEYFSETQRNKGNFPGRFSGRQFSNSRSEMNVSTLELGDSALYLCASSSTPGLAGFITGELFFGEGSRLTVL.

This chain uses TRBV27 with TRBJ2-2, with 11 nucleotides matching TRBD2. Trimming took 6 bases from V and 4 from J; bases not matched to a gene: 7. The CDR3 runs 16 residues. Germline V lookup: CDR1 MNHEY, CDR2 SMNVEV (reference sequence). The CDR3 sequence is CASSTSGSIGTGELFF. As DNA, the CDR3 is TGTGCCAGCAGCACTAGCGGGAGTATTGGCACCGGGGAGCTGTTTTTT.

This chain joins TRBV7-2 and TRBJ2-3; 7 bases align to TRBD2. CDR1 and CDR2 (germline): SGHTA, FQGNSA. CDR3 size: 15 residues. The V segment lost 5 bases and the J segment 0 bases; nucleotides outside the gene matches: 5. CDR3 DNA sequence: TGTGCCAGCAGCCCGAGCGGGAAAAGCACAGATACGCAGTATTTT. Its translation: CASSPSGKSTDTQYF.

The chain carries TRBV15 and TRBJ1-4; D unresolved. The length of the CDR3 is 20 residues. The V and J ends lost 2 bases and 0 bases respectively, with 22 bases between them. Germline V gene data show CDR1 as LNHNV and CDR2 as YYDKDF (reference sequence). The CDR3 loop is CATSRTLDAEALTTNEKLFF. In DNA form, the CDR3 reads TGTGCCACCAGCAGAACTCTCGACGCGGAGGCTCTTACAACTAATGAAAAACTGTTTTTT.

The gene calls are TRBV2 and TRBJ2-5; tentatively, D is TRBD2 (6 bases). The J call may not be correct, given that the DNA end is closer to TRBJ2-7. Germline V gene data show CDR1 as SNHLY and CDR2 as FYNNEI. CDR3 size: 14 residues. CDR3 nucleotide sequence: TGTGCCAGCAGAGGGACTTCAAAACCCTACGAGCAGTACTTC. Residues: CASRGTSKPYEQYF.

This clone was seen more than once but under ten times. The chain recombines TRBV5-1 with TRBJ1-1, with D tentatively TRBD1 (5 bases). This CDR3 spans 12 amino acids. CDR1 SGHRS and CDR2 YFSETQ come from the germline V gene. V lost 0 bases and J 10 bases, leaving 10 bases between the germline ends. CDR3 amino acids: CASSLVGDLAFF. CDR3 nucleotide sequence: TGCGCCAGCAGCTTGGTAGGGGATCTAGCTTTCTTT.

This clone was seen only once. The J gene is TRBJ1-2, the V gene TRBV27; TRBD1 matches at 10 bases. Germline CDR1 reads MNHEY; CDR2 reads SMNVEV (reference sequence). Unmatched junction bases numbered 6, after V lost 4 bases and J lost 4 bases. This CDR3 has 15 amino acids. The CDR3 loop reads CASSSTTGGAYGYTF. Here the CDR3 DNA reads TGTGCCAGCAGTTCCACGACAGGGGGCGCCTATGGCTACACCTTC.

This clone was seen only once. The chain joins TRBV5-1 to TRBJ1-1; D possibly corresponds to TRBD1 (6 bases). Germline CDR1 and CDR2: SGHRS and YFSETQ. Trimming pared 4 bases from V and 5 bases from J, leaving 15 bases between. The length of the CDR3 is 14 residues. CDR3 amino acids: CASSPRTVPTEAFF. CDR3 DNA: TGCGCCAGCAGCCCGAGGACAGTCCCTACTGAAGCTTTCTTT.

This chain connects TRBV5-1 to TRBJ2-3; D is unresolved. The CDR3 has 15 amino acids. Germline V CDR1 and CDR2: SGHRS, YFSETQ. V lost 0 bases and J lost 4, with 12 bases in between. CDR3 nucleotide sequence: TGCGCCAGCAGCTTGGATGGTGGGGAATCAGATACGCAGTATTTT. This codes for CASSLDGGESDTQYF.

As DNA, the CDR3 is TGCGCCAGCAGTGAGTCCCAGCGGAGTACTAGTAGACAAGAGACCCAGTACTTC. Protein product: CASSESQRSTSRQETQYF. This chain links TRBV10-2 with TRBJ2-5; D possibly corresponds to TRBD2 (5 bases). Trimming took 0 bases from V and 2 from J, leaving 19 bases between them. CDR1 and CDR2 (germline): WSHSY, SAAADI. This CDR3 spans 18 amino acids.

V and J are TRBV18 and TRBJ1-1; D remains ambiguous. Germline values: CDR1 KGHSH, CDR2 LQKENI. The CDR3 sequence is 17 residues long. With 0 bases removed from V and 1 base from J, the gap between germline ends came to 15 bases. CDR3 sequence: CASSPPGISPGNTEAFF. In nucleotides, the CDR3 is TGTGCCAGCTCACCACCGGGGATCTCTCCGGGGAACACTGAAGCTTTCTTT.

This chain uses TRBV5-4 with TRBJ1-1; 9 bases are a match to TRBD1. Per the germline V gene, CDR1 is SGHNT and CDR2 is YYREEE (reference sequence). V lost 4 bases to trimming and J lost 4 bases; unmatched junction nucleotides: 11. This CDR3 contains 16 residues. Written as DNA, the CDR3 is TGTGCCAGCAGCCGGGGGGGACAGGGAAGAGTCACTGAAGCTTTCTTT. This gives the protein CASSRGGQGRVTEAFF. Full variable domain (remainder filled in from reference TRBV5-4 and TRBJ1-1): ETGVTQSPTHLIKTRGQQVTLRCSSQSGHNTVSWYQQALGQGPQFIFQYYREEENGRGNFPPRFSGLQFPNYSSELNVNALELDDSALYLCASSRGGQGRVTEAFFGQGTRLTVV.

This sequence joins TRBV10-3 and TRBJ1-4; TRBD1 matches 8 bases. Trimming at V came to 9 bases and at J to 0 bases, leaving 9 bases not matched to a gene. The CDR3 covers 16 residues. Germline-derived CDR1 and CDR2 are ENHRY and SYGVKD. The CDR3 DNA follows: TGTGCCATTAAACCGGGACAGGATACAACTAATGAAAAACTGTTTTTT. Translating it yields CAIKPGQDTTNEKLFF.

The chain's CDR3 is CASSLTTVGEQYF. CDR3 sequence (DNA): TGTGCCAGCAGCTTAACAACCGTCGGCGAGCAGTACTTC. The chain employs TRBV7-3 and TRBJ2-7; D call uncertain. The V end was cut by 0 bases, the J end by 6 bases, with 9 bases between. CDR3 length: 13 amino acids. Per germline, CDR1 SGHTA and CDR2 FQGTGA.

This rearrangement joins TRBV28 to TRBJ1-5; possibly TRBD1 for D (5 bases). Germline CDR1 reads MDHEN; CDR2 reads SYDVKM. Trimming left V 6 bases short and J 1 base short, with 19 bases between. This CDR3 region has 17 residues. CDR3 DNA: TGTGCCAGCAGCCACTCTGGGACGAAAAAGAGCAATCAGCCCCAGCATTTT. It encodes CASSHSGTKKSNQPQHF. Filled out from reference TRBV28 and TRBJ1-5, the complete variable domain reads DVKVTQSSRYLVKRTGEKVFLECVQDMDHENMFWYRQDPGLGLRLIYFSYDVKMKEKGDIPEGYSVSREKKERFSLILESASTNQTSMYLCASSHSGTKKSNQPQHFGDGTRLSIL.

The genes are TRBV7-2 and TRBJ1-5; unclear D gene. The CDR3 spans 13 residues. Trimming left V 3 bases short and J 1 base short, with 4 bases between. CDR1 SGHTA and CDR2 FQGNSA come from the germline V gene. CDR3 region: CASSFDSNQPQHF. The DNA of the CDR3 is TGTGCCAGCAGCTTCGACAGCAATCAGCCCCAGCATTTT.

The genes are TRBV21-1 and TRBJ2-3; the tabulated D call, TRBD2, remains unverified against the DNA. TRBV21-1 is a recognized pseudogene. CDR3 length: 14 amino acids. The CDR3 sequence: CASLGTSAEDTQYF. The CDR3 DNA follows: TGTGCCAGCTTAGGGACTAGCGCGGAGGATACGCAGTATTTT.